These T cell receptor beta chains were read from a single sample in a study of monozygotic twins with inflammatory bowel disease. TCRdb reworked the 5' RACE reads into one entry per CDR3 protein, no DNA. Recorded here are 420,000 or so distinct CDR3 sequences; the top ten clones represent roughly 2.5%. The source material was blood. These receptors were collected from a human donor with ulcerative colitis or Crohn's disease, or a healthy co-twin of an affected twin (not recorded which). The CDR3 runs from the conserved cysteine through the conserved F or W.

CDR3	length	V	J
CASSLSLSSYEQYF	14	TRBV28	TRBJ2-7
CASSSDRGPNTGELFF	16	TRBV12-3/TRBV12-4	TRBJ2-2
CASSFTQSDTQYF	13	TRBV27	TRBJ2-3
CASSQVGGRTEAFF	14	TRBV3-1	TRBJ1-1
CASTDGYSPLHF	12	TRBV3-1	TRBJ1-6
CAPGCRGQFDEQFF	14	TRBV21-1	TRBJ2-1
CASSLSFLVGEQYF	14	TRBV5-6	TRBJ2-7
CASSEPSWGNTGELFF	16	TRBV10-2	TRBJ2-2
CASSYSAYEQYF	12	TRBV6-6	TRBJ2-7
CASRKGGLRDSNQPQHF	17	TRBV6-1	TRBJ1-5
CASSLRLALGETQYF	15	TRBV12-3/TRBV12-4	TRBJ2-5
CASRGGRGLHEQYF	14	TRBV28	TRBJ2-7
CASSWDRGSGTDTQYF	16	TRBV5-1	TRBJ2-3
CASSVGLTSGTHEQFF	16	TRBV9	TRBJ2-1
CASSQLGLGTQYF	13	TRBV7-2	TRBJ2-5
CASSSLMVTEQFF	13	TRBV19	TRBJ2-1
CASSYFPGQGGETQYF	16	TRBV6-5	TRBJ2-5
CASSLWGTSGSNEQFF	16	TRBV27	TRBJ2-1
CASSFKGGSGRYYEQYF	17	TRBV27	TRBJ2-7
CSAFPGSGLYGNEQFF	16	TRBV20-1	TRBJ2-1
CASSLGGGIENEQFF	15	TRBV11-2	TRBJ2-1
CASSYYGGEKGDTQYF	16	TRBV6-5	TRBJ2-3
CASSFLTPMNTEAFF	15	TRBV5-1	TRBJ1-1
CASSLARGLAGVEQFF	16	TRBV7-2	TRBJ2-1
CASSDGTSGGNEQFF	15	TRBV2	TRBJ2-1
CASSPKGPSGGNEQFF	16	TRBV18	TRBJ2-1
CSALGTGINYGYTF	14	TRBV20-1	TRBJ1-2
CSARALGTSYSTDTQYF	17	TRBV20-1	TRBJ2-3
CASSSSGSRGEQFF	14	TRBV7-9	TRBJ2-1
CASTDRGHTIYF	12	TRBV12-3/TRBV12-4	TRBJ1-3
CSARGTSRFTQYF	13	TRBV20-1	TRBJ2-3
CASTPQGQNTEAFF	14	TRBV6-2/TRBV6-3	TRBJ1-1
CASRETNYGYTF	12	TRBV10-3	TRBJ1-2
CATSRDQGNEQFF	13	TRBV15	TRBJ2-1
CSARDTDAAGEQYF	14	TRBV20-1	TRBJ2-7
CASSLHLFRANSPLHF	16	TRBV11-2	TRBJ1-6
CSARRDRKNIQYF	13	TRBV20-1	TRBJ2-4